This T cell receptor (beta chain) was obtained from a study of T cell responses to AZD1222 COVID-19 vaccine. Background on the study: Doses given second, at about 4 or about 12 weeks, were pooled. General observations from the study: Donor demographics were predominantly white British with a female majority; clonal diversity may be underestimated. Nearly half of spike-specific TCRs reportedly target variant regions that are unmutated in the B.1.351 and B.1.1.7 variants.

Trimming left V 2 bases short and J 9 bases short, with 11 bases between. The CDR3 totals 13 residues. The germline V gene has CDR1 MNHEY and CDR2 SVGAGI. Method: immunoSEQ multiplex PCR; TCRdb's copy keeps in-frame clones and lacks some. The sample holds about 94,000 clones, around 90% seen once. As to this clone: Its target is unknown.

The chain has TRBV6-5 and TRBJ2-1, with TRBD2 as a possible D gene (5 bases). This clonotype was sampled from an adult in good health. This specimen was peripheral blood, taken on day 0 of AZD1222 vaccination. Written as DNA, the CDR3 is TGTGCCAGCAGTTACCTAGCCTTCGGTGAGCAGTTCTTC. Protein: CASSYLAFGEQFF.